This TCR beta chain was documented in a study of CD8+ T cells in alopecia areata. The CDR3 loop spans 15 amino acids. CDR1 and CDR2 (germline): LGHNA, YNFKEQ. V was pared by 3 bases and J by 1 base, with 2 bases of the junction left unmatched. Sequencing templates came from extracted RNA that was reverse transcribed into cDNA. Clones were sequenced by immunoSEQ multiplex PCR, and TCRdb holds only the in-frame ones, with some missing. The table has under 250,000 clones, around 62% seen once. Sample: CD4+ T cells sorted from blood, taken at week 0. The clonotype was recovered from a human donor with alopecia areata. V usage is TRBV4-2 and J usage is TRBJ2-3; 9 bases map to TRBD1. DNA for the CDR3: TGTGCCAGCAGCCAGGGGACAGGGCGCACAGATACGCAGTATTTT. It translates to CASSQGTGRTDTQYF.